This TCR beta chain emerged from a study of blood T cell repertoires in COVID-19. V shed 3 bases, J shed 5 bases, and the junction held 5 bases outside the gene matches. The CDR3 is 15 amino acids. Germline CDR1 and CDR2: SGHVS and FQNEAQ. Measured with immunoSEQ multiplex PCR; TCRdb has only the in-frame clones, and not every one. The sample contains under 200,000 clones, roughly 89% of which appear only once. The source is a woman between 70 and 85 years old with COVID-19, enrolled during active disease. Sequencing was carried out using peripheral blood. The V and J genes are TRBV7-8 and TRBJ2-2; 8 positions match TRBD1. Here the CDR3 DNA reads TGTGCCAGCAGCTTCGGACAGGGTAGGACCGGGGAGCTGTTTTTT. Amino acid sequence: CASSFGQGRTGELFF.